A single sample is the source of the 28 T cell receptor beta chains below, sequenced in a study of blood T cell repertoires in COVID-19. The data were produced by immunoSEQ multiplex PCR, yet TCRdb's version contains in-frame clones alone and is incomplete. The sample records 46,000 or so clones, about 92% being singletons. Source material: peripheral blood. The receptors shown here come from a man aged 70-80 years with active COVID-19.

The V call is TRBV28, the J call TRBJ1-1, with TRBD1 identical over 7 bases. Losses at the gene ends were 3 bases for V and 5 bases for J; bases not matched to a gene: 9. This CDR3 has 15 amino acids. Germline-derived CDR1 and CDR2 are MDHEN and SYDVKM. The CDR3 is CASSLWTGRGTEAFF. The CDR3 bases are TGTGCCAGCAGTTTGTGGACAGGCCGCGGGACTGAAGCTTTCTTT.

This chain links TRBV7-2 with TRBJ2-1; D perhaps matches TRBD1 (5 bases). The CDR3 is 13 amino acids. CDR1 SGHTA and CDR2 FQGNSA come from the germline V gene. Trimming took 3 bases from V and 4 from J, leaving 7 bases between them. The CDR3 loop reads CASSFSGYNEQFF. As DNA, the CDR3 is TGTGCCAGCAGCTTTTCAGGGTACAATGAGCAGTTCTTC.

The V call is TRBV4-3, the J call TRBJ2-1, with 13 bases matching TRBD2. CDR1 LGHNA and CDR2 YSLEER come from the germline V gene. The J segment lost 7 bases and the V segment lost 1 base, leaving 4 bases of the junction unmatched. This CDR3 region has 16 residues. The CDR3: CASSQAGLAGSNEQFF. The CDR3, as DNA: TGCGCCAGCAGCCAAGCGGGACTAGCGGGATCTAATGAGCAGTTCTTC.

Notes on this clone: Within the sample, other DNA sequences also encode this same CDR3. The chain has TRBV18 and TRBJ1-1; TRBD1 aligns across 7 bases. The CDR3 is made up of 14 amino acids. With V trimmed by 3 bases and J by 0 bases, 1 base remained unmatched. CDR1 and CDR2 (germline): KGHSH, LQKENI. Here the CDR3 DNA reads TGTGCCAGCTCACCGACAGGGATGAACACTGAAGCTTTCTTT. It specifies CASSPTGMNTEAFF. The whole variable domain, remainder taken from reference TRBV18 and TRBJ1-1, is NAGVMQNPRHLVRRRGQEARLRCSPMKGHSHVYWYRQLPEEGLKFMVYLQKENIIDESGMPKERFSAEFPKEGPSILRIQQVVRGDSAAYFCASSPTGMNTEAFFGQGTRLTVV.

The V call is TRBV6-5, the J call TRBJ2-1, with 8 bases fitting TRBD2. V shed 8 bases, J shed 7 bases, and the junction held 13 bases outside the gene matches. In germline, CDR1 is MNHEY, CDR2 SVGAGI. The CDR3 loop spans 15 amino acids. The CDR3 region has the DNA TGTGCCAGCCACCAACTTGTAGCGGGGCCTAATGAGCAGTTCTTC. Translated, it gives CASHQLVAGPNEQFF.

The chain combines TRBV13 with TRBJ1-2, with D perhaps matching TRBD1 (6 bases). Germline V gene lookup returns CDR1 PRHDT and CDR2 FYEKMQ (reference sequence). Between the trimmed V and J ends, which lost 3 bases and 1 base, there was a span of 15 bases. CDR3 size: 16 residues. The chain's CDR3 is CASSFSRTVFNYGYTF. CDR3 nucleotide sequence: TGTGCCAGCAGCTTCTCCCGGACAGTTTTTAACTATGGCTACACCTTC.

This clone was found a few times. The gene calls are TRBV28 and TRBJ2-3, with 11 bases aligning to TRBD2. The germline gives CDR1 MDHEN, CDR2 SYDVKM. The CDR3 extends over 16 amino acids. Trimming removed 1 base from V and 3 bases from J; junction bases left unmatched: 3. CDR3 in amino acids: CASSLFTSGRTDTQYF. The CDR3 nucleotides are TGTGCCAGCAGTTTATTTACTAGCGGGAGAACAGATACGCAGTATTTT.

The chain links TRBV6-5 to TRBJ1-2, with D unclear. V shed 5 bases and J shed 0 bases, with 10 bases lying between them. CDR1 is MNHEY and CDR2 is SVGAGI in the germline V gene. The CDR3 length is 14 residues. CDR3 residues: CASSPQRSNYGYTF. The CDR3 coding sequence is TGTGCCAGCAGTCCACAGAGATCTAACTATGGCTACACCTTC.

The rearrangement links TRBV11-3 to TRBJ2-2; 8 bases line up with TRBD1. Per the germline V gene, CDR1 is SGHNT and CDR2 is YENEEA. This CDR3 region has 14 residues. V lost 5 bases to trimming and J lost 7 bases; unmatched junction nucleotides: 6. CDR3 DNA: TGTGCCAGCAGCCAGGGGACAGGCCACGGGGAGCTGTTTTTT. It codes for CASSQGTGHGELFF. The full variable domain, with the rest looked up from reference TRBV11-3 and TRBJ2-2, is EAGVVQSPRYKIIEKKQPVAFWCNPISGHNTLYWYLQNLGQGPELLIRYENEEAVDDSQLPKDRFSAERLKGVDSTLKIQPAELGDSAVYLCASSQGTGHGELFFGEGSRLTVL.

The rearrangement uses TRBV24-1 and TRBJ2-2; TRBD1 agrees at 9 bases. The CDR3 sequence is 15 residues long. Germline V gene lookup returns CDR1 KGHDR and CDR2 SFDVKD. Trimming at V came to 9 bases and at J to 6 bases, leaving 10 bases not matched to a gene. The CDR3 nucleotides are TGTGCCACCCAGATGACAGGGGGGCAGGCCGGGGAGCTGTTTTTT. It codes for CATQMTGGQAGELFF.

The genes are TRBV6-2 or TRBV6-3 and TRBJ2-3, with 8 nucleotides matching TRBD1. This CDR3 comprises 18 residues. Trimming took 5 bases from V and 4 from J; bases not matched to a gene: 17. Germline assignment: CDR1 MNHEY and CDR2 SVGEGT. The CDR3 nucleotides read TGTGCCAGCAGTGCCCCCCAGGGGGCTGCGGTACGACCAGATACGCAGTATTTT. It codes for CASSAPQGAAVRPDTQYF.

The chain recombines TRBV7-2 with TRBJ2-7; 12 positions agree with TRBD2. The CDR3 extends over 17 amino acids. Germline trimming cut 1 base from V and 4 bases from J; bases unmatched to any gene: 8. Germline CDR1 is SGHTA and CDR2 is FQGNSA. CDR3 DNA: TGTGCCAGCAGCTTAGGTCTTGCTAGCGGGAGGGCGTACGAGCAGTACTTC. Its translation is CASSLGLASGRAYEQYF.

The chain carries TRBV10-3 and TRBJ2-3, with TRBD1 matching 8 bases. Trimming at V came to 8 bases and at J to 1 base, leaving 11 bases not matched to a gene. Germline CDR1 reads ENHRY; CDR2 reads SYGVKD. There are 16 residues in the CDR3. CDR3 sequence reads: CAIGARGLAGTDTQYF. For the CDR3, the DNA is TGTGCCATCGGTGCCAGGGGGCTAGCTGGCACAGATACGCAGTATTTT.

The chain joins TRBV7-9 to TRBJ1-1; a weak D match, TRBD1 (5 bases). The CDR3 is 17 residues long. In germline, CDR1 is SEHNR, CDR2 FQNEAQ (reference sequence). V dropped 5 bases and J dropped 5 bases, with 24 bases sitting between them. The CDR3 loop is CASSLLRSGGRRTEAFF. The CDR3, as DNA: TGTGCCAGCAGCCTCCTCAGGTCGGGGGGAAGGAGAACTGAAGCTTTCTTT.

This chain uses TRBV6-6 with TRBJ2-4; D might be TRBD2 (6 bases). Trimming took off 2 bases at V and 1 base at J, with 6 bases between the two ends. Germline assignment: CDR1 MNHNY and CDR2 SVGAGI (reference sequence). CDR3 length: 14 residues. The DNA of the CDR3 is TGTGCCAGCAGTTACGGAGGGGCCAAAAACATTCAGTACTTC. Protein: CASSYGGAKNIQYF.

The chain carries TRBV5-6 and TRBJ2-7, with 9 bases that match TRBD2. The CDR3 is made up of 18 amino acids. The V gene's germline CDR1 is SGHDT and CDR2 YYEEEE. Germline trimming cut 4 bases from V and 7 bases from J; bases unmatched to any gene: 21. CDR3 in DNA: TGTGCCAGCAGCACCCCTACCGAGACTAGCGGCATCGAATGGGAGCAGTACTTC. Amino acids: CASSTPTETSGIEWEQYF.

The chain links TRBV24-1 to TRBJ2-7; 7 nucleotides agree with TRBD2. Per the germline V gene, CDR1 is KGHDR and CDR2 is SFDVKD. The CDR3 sequence is 15 residues long. Trimming removed 3 bases from V and 2 bases from J; junction bases left unmatched: 6. CDR3 sequence reads: CATSDDSGPTYEQYF. The DNA for the CDR3 is TGTGCCACCAGTGATGATAGCGGGCCTACCTACGAGCAGTACTTC.

This clone was recorded once. V usage is TRBV24-1 and J usage is TRBJ1-1; perhaps TRBD1 as D (5 bases). The germline V and J ends were trimmed by 4 bases and 1 base, with 6 bases remaining between them. The CDR3 spans 13 residues. Germline V gene data show CDR1 as KGHDR and CDR2 as SFDVKD. This CDR3 reads CATSETGNTEAFF. The CDR3 nucleotides are TGTGCCACCAGTGAAACAGGGAACACTGAAGCTTTCTTT.

The genes are TRBV4-3 and TRBJ1-2; D remains unclear. The germline V gene has CDR1 LGHNA and CDR2 YSLEER. V lost 1 base and J 4 bases, leaving 16 bases between the germline ends. The CDR3 is made up of 16 amino acids. This CDR3 reads CASSQGGGRVGYGYTF. The CDR3 region has the DNA TGCGCCAGCAGCCAAGGGGGAGGGAGGGTTGGCTATGGCTACACCTTC.

This chain connects TRBV7-3 to TRBJ2-7; 9 nucleotides match TRBD1. Per germline, CDR1 SGHTA and CDR2 FQGTGA. This CDR3 is built from 15 residues. The V gene end was trimmed by 4 bases and the J gene end by 0 bases; junction bases not matched to a gene: 4. The CDR3 DNA sequence: TGTGCCAGCAGCTCTACAGGGGGCTCCTCCTACGAGCAGTACTTC. Amino acids: CASSSTGGSSYEQYF.

CDR3 sequence reads: CASSSLVGLEQFF. The CDR3 coding sequence is TGTGCCAGCAGTTCACTAGTAGGCCTTGAGCAGTTCTTC. The rearrangement uses TRBV6-5 and TRBJ2-1; D possibly corresponds to TRBD2 (5 bases). Between the trimmed V and J ends, which lost 4 bases and 9 bases, there was a span of 13 bases. This CDR3 contains 13 residues. CDR1 is MNHEY, CDR2 SVGAGI, per germline.

The J gene is TRBJ2-6, the V gene TRBV19, with unresolved D. Trimming took 3 bases from V and 6 from J, leaving 9 bases between them. From germline, CDR1 is LNHDA and CDR2 SQIVND (reference sequence). The CDR3 sequence is 14 residues long. Here the CDR3 reads CASSMADSANVLTF. CDR3 sequence (DNA): TGTGCCAGTAGTATGGCGGATTCGGCCAACGTCCTGACTTTC. Looking up the rest from reference TRBV19 and TRBJ2-6 gives the full variable domain: DGGITQSPKYLFRKEGQNVTLSCEQNLNHDAMYWYRQDPGQGLRLIYYSQIVNDFQKGDIAEGYSVSREKKESFPLTVTSAQKNPTAFYLCASSMADSANVLTFGAGSRLTVL.

The chain combines TRBV18 with TRBJ1-5; no clear D gene. The CDR3 runs to 12 residues. CDR1 is KGHSH and CDR2 is LQKENI in the germline V gene. Trimming removed 2 bases at V and 9 bases at J, with 8 bases between. The CDR3 protein is CASSPFLGPQHF. The CDR3 nucleotides read TGTGCCAGCTCACCATTCCTAGGGCCCCAGCATTTT. The full variable domain, in which reference TRBV18 and TRBJ1-5 provide the parts outside the CDR3, is NAGVMQNPRHLVRRRGQEARLRCSPMKGHSHVYWYRQLPEEGLKFMVYLQKENIIDESGMPKERFSAEFPKEGPSILRIQQVVRGDSAAYFCASSPFLGPQHFGDGTRLSIL.

This clone has more than one count but fewer than ten. The chain recombines TRBV7-2 with TRBJ2-3; 8 bases match TRBD2. The germline gives CDR1 SGHTA, CDR2 FQGNSA. This CDR3 is 17 amino acids long. V lost 7 bases to trimming and J lost 1 base; unmatched junction nucleotides: 13. The CDR3 coding sequence is TGTGCCAGCACCTCCTTTGGACTAGCATCCCGCACAGATACGCAGTATTTT. This gives the protein CASTSFGLASRTDTQYF.

This clone was counted a single time. The DNA of the CDR3 is TGTGCCAGCAGCGACCGGGACAGGGGAAACAATGAGCAGTTCTTC. Its protein is CASSDRDRGNNEQFF. The chain joins TRBV7-9 to TRBJ2-1, with TRBD1 identical over 10 bases. Trimming at V came to 5 bases and at J to 5 bases, leaving 6 bases not matched to a gene. The CDR3 has 15 residues. The germline CDR1 and CDR2 sequences are SEHNR and FQNEAQ (reference sequence).

The CDR3 reads CASSYSQGASYEQYF. CDR3 nucleotide sequence: TGTGCCAGCAGTTACTCGCAGGGGGCCAGCTACGAGCAGTACTTC. The chain carries TRBV6-2 or TRBV6-3 and TRBJ2-7; 8 nucleotides align to TRBD1. V lost 0 bases and J lost 3; bases outside the gene matches: 4. The CDR3 totals 15 residues. Germline V gene lookup returns CDR1 MNHEY and CDR2 SVGEGT.

The chain joins TRBV6-6 to TRBJ1-5, with a tentative D call TRBD1 (6 bases). CDR1 MNHNY and CDR2 SVGAGI come from the germline V gene (reference sequence). V gave up 6 bases and J gave up 1 base, with 13 bases separating them. This CDR3 region has 15 residues. The DNA of the CDR3 is TGTGCCAGCAGCCTACGACAGGCGAGCAATCAGCCCCAGCATTTT. Its protein is CASSLRQASNQPQHF.

This chain connects TRBV28 to TRBJ1-6; the match to TRBD1 covers 7 bases. The CDR3 contains 15 residues. Germline CDR1 and CDR2: MDHEN and SYDVKM. Unmatched junction bases numbered 3, after V lost 0 bases and J lost 7 bases. The CDR3: CASSLWDRINSPLHF. CDR3 coding DNA: TGTGCCAGCAGTTTATGGGACAGGATAAATTCACCCCTCCACTTT.